The 2 T cell receptor beta chains given below trace back to one sample, sequenced in a study of Tregs in tolerant kidney transplant recipients. The method was immunoSEQ multiplex PCR; TCRdb's version includes in-frame clones alone and lacks a portion of them. The repertoire has some 90,000 clones, about 92% of them found once; the top ten carry roughly 5%. Sequencing used CD8+ T cells from blood. The receptors derive from a human donor in good health.

The V call is TRBV4-2, the J call TRBJ1-2, with TRBD1 as a possible D gene (6 bases). The CDR3 is 14 residues long. Trimming took off 0 bases at V and 4 bases at J, with 9 bases between the two ends. The germline CDR1 and CDR2 sequences are LGHNA and YNFKEQ. The CDR3 DNA reads TGTGCCAGCAGCCAAGAAAGACAGGTCTATGGCTACACCTTC. Translation gives CASSQERQVYGYTF.

J is TRBJ1-1 and V is TRBV13, with D maybe TRBD1 (5 bases). This CDR3 has 15 residues. From germline, CDR1 is PRHDT and CDR2 FYEKMQ (reference sequence). V was clipped by 0 bases and J by 1 base, with 9 bases between them. CDR3 amino acids: CASSLGPGKNTEAFF. The CDR3 DNA is TGTGCCAGCAGCTTAGGACCAGGGAAGAACACTGAAGCTTTCTTT.